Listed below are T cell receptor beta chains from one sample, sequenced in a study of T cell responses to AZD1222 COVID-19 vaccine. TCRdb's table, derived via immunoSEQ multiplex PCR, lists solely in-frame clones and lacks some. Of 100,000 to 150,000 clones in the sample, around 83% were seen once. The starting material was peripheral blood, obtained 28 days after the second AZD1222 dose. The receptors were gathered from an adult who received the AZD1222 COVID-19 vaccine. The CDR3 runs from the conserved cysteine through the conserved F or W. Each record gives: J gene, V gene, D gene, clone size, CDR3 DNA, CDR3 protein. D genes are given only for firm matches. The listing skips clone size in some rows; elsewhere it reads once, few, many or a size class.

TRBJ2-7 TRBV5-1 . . TGCGCCAGCAGCCCCGGTGGGGGGGGGCTCACCTACGAGCAGTACTTC CASSPGGGGLTYEQYF
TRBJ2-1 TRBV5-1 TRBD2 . TGCGCCAGCAGCGAACTAGCGGGGGGCTACAATGAGCAGTTCTTC CASSELAGGYNEQFF
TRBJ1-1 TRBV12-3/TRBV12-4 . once TGTGCCAGCAGTTTCACGAGGGGGACTGAAGCTTTCTTT CASSFTRGTEAFF
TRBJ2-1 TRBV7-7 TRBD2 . TGTGCCAGCAGCTCGGGACTAGCGGGAGACAATGAGCAGTTCTTC CASSSGLAGDNEQFF
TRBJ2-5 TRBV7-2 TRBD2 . TGTGCCAGCAGCCCTTGGGCGGGGGGGCTAGAGACCCAGTACTTC CASSPWAGGLETQYF
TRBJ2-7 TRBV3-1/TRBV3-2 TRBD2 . TGTGCCAGCAGCCAAGACGGGCTCGCGGGGGGCGCGTACGAGCAGTACTTC CASSQDGLAGGAYEQYF
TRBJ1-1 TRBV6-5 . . TGTGCCAGCAGAAACTCAGGGGACACTGAAGCTTTCTTT CASRNSGDTEAFF
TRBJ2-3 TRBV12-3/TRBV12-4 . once TGTGCCAGCAGGGTATTGCACACGCAGTATTTT CASRVLHTQYF
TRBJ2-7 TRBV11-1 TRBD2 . TGTGCCAGCAGCTTAGCCGCCTCGAGCGGGGGGCAGTACGAGCAGTACTTC CASSLAASSGGQYEQYF
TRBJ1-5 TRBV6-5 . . TGTGCCAGCAGCTTTAACAGGGTCAATCAGCCCCAGCATTTT CASSFNRVNQPQHF
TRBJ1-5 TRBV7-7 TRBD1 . TGTGCCAGCAGCCCTAAAGGGGGGGGACAGGGAGTTTGTCAGCCCCAGCATTTT CASSPKGGGQGVCQPQHF
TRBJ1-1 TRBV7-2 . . TGTGCCAGCAGCCCCCAGGTAACTGGGACTGAAGCTTTCTTT CASSPQVTGTEAFF
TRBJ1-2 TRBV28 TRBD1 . TGTGCCAGCAGCTCGGGACAGGACTATGGCTACACCTTC CASSSGQDYGYTF
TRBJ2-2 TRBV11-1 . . TGTGCCAGCGGCCGGGGGACGAACACCGGGGAGCTGTTTTTT CASGRGTNTGELFF
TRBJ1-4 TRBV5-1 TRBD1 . TGCGCCAGCAGCTCTGGACAGGGGAATGAAAAACTGTTTTTT CASSSGQGNEKLFF
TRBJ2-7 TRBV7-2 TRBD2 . TGTGCCAGCAGCTTAGAGGCCGGGACTAGCCTTTACGAGCAGTACTTC CASSLEAGTSLYEQYF
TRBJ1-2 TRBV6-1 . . TGTGCCAGCAGTGATTTGGGGGTGGACTATGGCTACACCTTC CASSDLGVDYGYTF
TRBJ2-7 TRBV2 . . TGTGCCAGCAGTGAAAGGGGTAACTCCTACGAGCAGTACTTC CASSERGNSYEQYF
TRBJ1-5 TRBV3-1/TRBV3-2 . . TGTGCCAGCAGCCAAGAGGGGGGAAGCCAGCCCCAGCATTTT CASSQEGGSQPQHF
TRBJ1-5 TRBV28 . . TGTGCCAGCAGTTTAGCGGGTTTAGGGTCCCGGCCCCAGCATTTT CASSLAGLGSRPQHF
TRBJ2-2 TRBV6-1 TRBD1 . TGTGCCAGCAGTGACCCCTTGCGGACAGGGATAACCGGGGAGCTGTTTTTT CASSDPLRTGITGELFF
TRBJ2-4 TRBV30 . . TGTGCCTGGAGTGTACACGGACAGCTCAAAAACATTCAGTACTTC CAWSVHGQLKNIQYF
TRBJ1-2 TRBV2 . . TGTGCCAGCAGTGAAGTGGGTCGGACTGGCTACACCTTC CASSEVGRTGYTF
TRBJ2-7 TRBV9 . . TGTGCCAGCAGCCTGGACACCTACGAGCAGTACTTC CASSLDTYEQYF
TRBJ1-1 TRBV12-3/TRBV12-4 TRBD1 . TGTGCCAGCAGGCGGGACAGGGCGGAAGCTTTCTTT CASRRDRAEAFF
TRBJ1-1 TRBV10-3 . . TGTGCCACTGGGTCGCCCGGGAACACTGAAGCTTTCTTT CATGSPGNTEAFF
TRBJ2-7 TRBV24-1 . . TGTGCCACCAGTGATTCCGATGACAGGACCTACGAGCAGTACTTC CATSDSDDRTYEQYF
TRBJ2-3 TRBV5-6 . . TGTGCCAGCAGCTTTGTGGGGGCGAGCACAGATACGCAGTATTTT CASSFVGASTDTQYF
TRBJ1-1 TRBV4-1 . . TGCGCCAGCAGCCGGGGGTCTGAGTTTGAAGCTTTCTTT CASSRGSEFEAFF
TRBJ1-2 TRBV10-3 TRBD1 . TGTGCCATCCAGGGGGCGCTGGGCTATGGCTACACCTTC CAIQGALGYGYTF
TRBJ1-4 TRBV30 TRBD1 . TGTGCCTGGGGACAGGACTTGAATGAAAAACTGTTTTTT CAWGQDLNEKLFF
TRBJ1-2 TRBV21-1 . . TGTGCCAGCAGAAAGGCGCGCCGCCCAGAGGGGCTCGGTGGCTACACCTTC CASRKARRPEGLGGYTF
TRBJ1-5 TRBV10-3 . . TGTGCCATCAGTGAGTCGGGGTGGGGTCAGCCCCAGCATTTT CAISESGWGQPQHF
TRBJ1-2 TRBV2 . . TGTGCCAGCAGAGTGGCTACAGGGACTCCGAACTATGGCTACACCTTC CASRVATGTPNYGYTF
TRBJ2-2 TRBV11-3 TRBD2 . TGTGCCAGCAGCCCGGGGATAGCGGGGGCCAAATCCACCGGGGAGCTGTTTTTT CASSPGIAGAKSTGELFF
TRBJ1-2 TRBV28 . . TGTGCCAGCAGTCTACCGGGCCTTCTTAACTATGGCTACACCTTC CASSLPGLLNYGYTF
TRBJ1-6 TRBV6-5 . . TGTGCCAGCAGGGGGGGCGCCTCCTATAATTCACCCCTCCACTTT CASRGGASYNSPLHF
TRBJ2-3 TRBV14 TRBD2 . TGTGCCAGCAGCCAGCCCCGACTAGCGGGGGGCCCACGCACAGATACGCAGTATTTT CASSQPRLAGGPRTDTQYF
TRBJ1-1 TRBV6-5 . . TGTGCCAGCAGACAAGGTGGGGCCGAAGCTTTCTTT CASRQGGAEAFF
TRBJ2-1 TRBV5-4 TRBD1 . TGTGCCAGCAGCTTGGGGGGACAGGGGGCCAGTGAGCAGTTCTTC CASSLGGQGASEQFF